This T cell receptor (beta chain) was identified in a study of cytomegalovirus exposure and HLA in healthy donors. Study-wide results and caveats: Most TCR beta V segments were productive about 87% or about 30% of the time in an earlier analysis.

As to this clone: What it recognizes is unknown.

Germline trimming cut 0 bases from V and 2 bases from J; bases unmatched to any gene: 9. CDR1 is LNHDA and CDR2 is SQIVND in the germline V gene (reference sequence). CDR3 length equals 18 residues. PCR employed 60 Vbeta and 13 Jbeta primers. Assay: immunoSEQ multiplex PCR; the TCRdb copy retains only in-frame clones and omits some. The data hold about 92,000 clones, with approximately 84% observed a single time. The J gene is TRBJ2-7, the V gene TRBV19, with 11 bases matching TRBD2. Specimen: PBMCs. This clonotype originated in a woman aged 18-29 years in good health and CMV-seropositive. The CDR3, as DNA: TGTGCCAGTAGTATAGAAGGAACTAGCGGGAGCCTAACCTACGAGCAGTACTTC. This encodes CASSIEGTSGSLTYEQYF.